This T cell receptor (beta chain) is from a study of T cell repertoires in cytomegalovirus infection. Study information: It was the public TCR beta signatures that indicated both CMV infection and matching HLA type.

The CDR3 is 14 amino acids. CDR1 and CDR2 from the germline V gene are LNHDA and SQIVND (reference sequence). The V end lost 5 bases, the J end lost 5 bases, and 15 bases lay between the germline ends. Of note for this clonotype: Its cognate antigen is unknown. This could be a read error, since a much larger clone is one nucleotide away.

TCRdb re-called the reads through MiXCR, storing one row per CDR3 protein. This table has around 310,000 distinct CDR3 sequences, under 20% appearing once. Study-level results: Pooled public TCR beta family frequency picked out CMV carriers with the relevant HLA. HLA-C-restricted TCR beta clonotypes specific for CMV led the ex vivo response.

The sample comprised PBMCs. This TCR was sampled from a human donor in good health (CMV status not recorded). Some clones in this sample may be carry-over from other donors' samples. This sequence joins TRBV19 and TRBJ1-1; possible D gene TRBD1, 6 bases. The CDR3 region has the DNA TGTGCCAGTAGTGGTTGGGGGCCGAGGACTGAAGCTTTCTTT. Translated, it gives CASSGWGPRTEAFF.